These 16 T cell receptor beta chains were all obtained from the same sample, sequenced in a study of cytomegalovirus exposure and HLA in healthy donors. Primers: 60 Vbeta forward and 13 Jbeta reverse. Using immunoSEQ multiplex PCR, the repertoire was profiled, and TCRdb retains in-frame clones only, with some absent. Among around 230,000 clones, about 88% were seen once, and the ten largest hold roughly 0.24%. Sequenced material: PBMCs. The source of these receptors is a girl aged 2 to 9 in good health and CMV-seronegative.

The V gene is TRBV7-8, the J gene TRBJ2-3, with D unclear. The CDR3 consists of 12 residues. Germline assignment: CDR1 SGHVS and CDR2 FQNEAQ. V was clipped by 4 bases and J by 3 bases, with 5 bases between them. The CDR3 reads CASSSQTDTQYF. CDR3 in DNA: TGTGCCAGCAGCTCTCAGACAGATACGCAGTATTTT.

This chain connects TRBV2 to TRBJ1-5, with 8 nucleotides matching TRBD1. Losses at the gene ends were 11 bases for V and 2 bases for J; bases not matched to a gene: 5. Looked up from germline, CDR1 is SNHLY and CDR2 is FYNNEI. The CDR3 contains 13 residues. The CDR3 protein is CAGQGAGNQPQHF. CDR3 nucleotides: TGTGCCGGACAGGGTGCCGGCAATCAGCCCCAGCATTTT.

V and J are TRBV6-1 and TRBJ2-5; D might be TRBD2 (7 bases). The CDR3 extends over 15 amino acids. Trimming shortened V by 4 bases and J by 4 bases, and 16 bases separated the two germline ends. The germline gives CDR1 MNHNS, CDR2 SASEGT. CDR3 bases: TGTGCCAGCAGTGCCGTGGAGGGGGGGGCAGAGACCCAGTACTTC. Translation: CASSAVEGGAETQYF.

The chain couples TRBV5-4 to TRBJ2-5, with 10 bases matching TRBD2. Trimming cost V 0 bases and J 5 bases; bases outside gene matches: 7. CDR1 and CDR2 from the germline V gene are SGHNT and YYREEE (reference sequence). The CDR3 spans 16 residues. As DNA, the CDR3 is TGTGCCAGCAGCTTGGAAGCGGGGGGGGCCCGGGAGACCCAGTACTTC. Amino acid sequence: CASSLEAGGARETQYF.

V is TRBV10-1 and J is TRBJ2-7; D perhaps matches TRBD1 (5 bases). The V and J ends lost 4 bases and 4 bases respectively, with 11 bases between them. Germline lookup yields CDR1 WNHNN and CDR2 SYGVQD (reference sequence). This CDR3 is built from 13 residues. The CDR3 region has the DNA TGCGCCAGCAGTGTAAAGGGGTGGTACGAGCAGTACTTC. Translated, it gives CASSVKGWYEQYF.

The chain joins TRBV6-6 to TRBJ2-5; D unclear. Looked up from germline, CDR1 is MNHNY and CDR2 is SVGAGI (reference sequence). CDR3 length: 13 amino acids. V gave up 2 bases and J gave up 4 bases, with 8 bases separating them. CDR3 bases: TGTGCCAGCAGTTACAGGTCTAGAGAGACCCAGTACTTC. Translating gives CASSYRSRETQYF.

The chain has TRBV6-5 and TRBJ1-4; the D gene is possibly TRBD1 (5 bases). This CDR3 comprises 15 residues. V dropped 5 bases and J dropped 4 bases, with 14 bases sitting between them. Germline CDR1 MNHEY, CDR2 SVGAGI. CDR3 nucleotides: TGTGCCAGCAGTCGCAACAGGCGGAGTAATGAAAAACTGTTTTTT. It specifies CASSRNRRSNEKLFF.

This clone appeared a single time. The rearrangement uses TRBV4-1 and TRBJ2-3, with 10 positions matching TRBD1. J was trimmed by 4 bases and V by 5 bases; bases with no gene match: 9. In germline, CDR1 is MGHRA, CDR2 YSYEKL. The CDR3 is 16 amino acids. The CDR3 DNA is TGCGCCAGCAGCTCCCGCGACAGGGGGCCGGCAGATACGCAGTATTTT. Amino acid sequence: CASSSRDRGPADTQYF.

CDR3 DNA: TGTGCCAGCAGCCCTCTAGCGGGAGGCGGCAATGAGCAGTTCTTC. This sequence encodes CASSPLAGGGNEQFF. This sequence joins TRBV9 and TRBJ2-1, with 11 bases matching TRBD2. J was trimmed by 6 bases and V by 4 bases; bases with no gene match: 6. There are 15 residues in the CDR3. CDR1 is SGDLS and CDR2 is YYNGEE in the germline V gene.

The chain recombines TRBV5-6 with TRBJ2-2; no clear D gene. The V gene lost 2 bases and the J gene lost 1 base, with 6 bases spanning the gap. The CDR3 loop spans 14 amino acids. Germline CDR1 SGHDT, CDR2 YYEEEE. CDR3 in amino acids: CASSFQVNTGELFF. In DNA, the CDR3 is TGTGCCAGCAGCTTCCAGGTGAACACCGGGGAGCTGTTTTTT.

J is TRBJ2-4 and V is TRBV23-1, with D unresolved. TRBV23-1 carries the ORF label, with uncertain function. The CDR3 has 11 amino acids. V was trimmed by 6 bases and J by 15 bases, leaving 15 bases between them. CDR3 protein: CASSPLGFRYF. The DNA for the CDR3 is TGCGCCAGCAGCCCCCTTGGTTTTAGGTACTTC.

This chain links TRBV25-1 with TRBJ2-7; 7 bases align to TRBD1. The CDR3 is made up of 17 amino acids. With 2 bases clipped from V and 3 bases from J, the junction kept 13 bases outside the gene matches. Germline V lookup: CDR1 MGHDK, CDR2 SYGVNS. The CDR3: CASSEINTTGSSYEQYF. CDR3 nucleotide sequence: TGTGCCAGCAGTGAAATCAATACGACAGGGAGTAGCTACGAGCAGTACTTC.

The CDR3 here is CAWGPRGGGTEAFF. In DNA, the CDR3 is TGTGCCTGGGGACCAAGGGGAGGCGGCACTGAAGCTTTCTTT. The chain joins TRBV30 to TRBJ1-1; possibly TRBD1 for D (5 bases). The CDR3 consists of 14 residues. Germline V gene sequence: CDR1 GTSNPN, CDR2 SVGIG (reference sequence). Trimming removed 5 bases from V and 4 bases from J, with 17 bases in between.

This sequence joins TRBV4-1 and TRBJ1-5; 9 positions agree with TRBD1. The junction had 6 bases not matched to a gene; V was cut back by 0 bases and J by 6 bases. This CDR3 comprises 16 residues. Germline CDR1 and CDR2: MGHRA and YSYEKL. The DNA of the CDR3 is TGCGCCAGCAGCCAAGATCCGGGACAGGGCAGTCAGCCCCAGCATTTT. It yields the protein CASSQDPGQGSQPQHF.

The rearrangement joins TRBV7-9 to TRBJ2-1; D not certain. Trimming shortened V by 4 bases and J by 6 bases, and 13 bases separated the two germline ends. Germline assignment: CDR1 SEHNR and CDR2 FQNEAQ (reference sequence). The CDR3 spans 14 residues. The DNA of the CDR3 is TGTGCCAGCAGCTCCCAGGCTGACCCCAATGAGCAGTTCTTC. It translates to CASSSQADPNEQFF.

The chain employs TRBV30 and TRBJ1-4; tentative D call: TRBD1 (5 bases). V lost 2 bases and J lost 5, with 15 bases in between. Looked up from germline, CDR1 is GTSNPN and CDR2 is SVGIG (reference sequence). This CDR3 contains 15 residues. CDR3 bases: TGTGCCTGGAGTCTATCGGACACTGAGAATGAAAAACTGTTTTTT. Translation: CAWSLSDTENEKLFF. The full variable domain, completed using reference TRBV30 and TRBJ1-4, is SQTIHQWPATLVQPVGSPLSLECTVEGTSNPNLYWYRQAAGRGLQLLFYSVGIGQISSEVPQNLSASRPQDRQFILSSKKLLLSDSGFYLCAWSLSDTENEKLFFGSGTQLSVL.